This T cell receptor (beta chain) was sequenced during a study of regulatory dendritic cells for organ transplantation. Study-wide points: Memory CD8+ T cells were the most oligoclonal; naive cells were highly diverse. Among resting subsets, memory CD8+ cells contained the most alloreactive clonotypes. Mature dendritic cells appeared to drive more memory CD8+ clonal expansion than regulatory ones.

This clone was picked up one time. Its target is not known. CDR3 length: 14 amino acids. V was trimmed by 2 bases and J by 0 bases, leaving 5 bases between them. Germline loops: CDR1 MNHEY, CDR2 SMNVEV (reference sequence). CD4+ or CD8+ T cells were sorted as naive CD45RA+ or memory CD45RO+. Clones were sequenced by immunoSEQ multiplex PCR, and TCRdb holds only the in-frame ones, with some missing. The data contain 30,000 to 40,000 clones, 75% to 95% of them singletons. The receptor was isolated from a human donor in good health. This chain uses TRBV27 with TRBJ2-1; D call uncertain. Sequencing input: naive CD8+ T cells from blood. Documented subset: CD45RA+ naive T cells. The CDR3 DNA sequence: TGTGCCAGCAGTTTACTCAGCTCCTACAATGAGCAGTTCTTC. Translating gives CASSLLSSYNEQFF.